This passage covers 2 T cell receptor beta chains from one sample sequenced in a study of shared clonotypes between healthy human individuals. Data came from immunoSEQ multiplex PCR; TCRdb stores just in-frame clones and leaves some out. The sample yields 1,400,000 or so clones, approximately 98.5% seen once. The sequencing input was naive CD4+ T cells sorted from blood. Documented subset: CD45RA+ positively selected. Receptors originate from a man aged 25-40 years in good health.

This clone was counted a single time. V gene TRBV29-1 combines with J gene TRBJ1-2; 10 nucleotides match TRBD1. V shed 7 bases, J shed 7 bases, and the junction held 15 bases outside the gene matches. In germline, CDR1 is SQVTM, CDR2 ANQGSEA. CDR3 size: 15 residues. Here the CDR3 reads CSAAAPGQGIFGYTF. As DNA, the CDR3 is TGCAGCGCCGCAGCACCGGGACAGGGGATTTTTGGCTACACCTTC. The full variable domain, rest sourced from reference TRBV29-1 and TRBJ1-2, is SAVISQKPSRDICQRGTSLTIQCQVDSQVTMMFWYRQQPGQSLTLIATANQGSEATYESGFVIDKFPISRPNLTFSTLTVSNMSPEDSSIYLCSAAAPGQGIFGYTFGSGTRLTVV.

V usage is TRBV11-2 and J usage is TRBJ1-5; TRBD1 aligns across 7 bases. J gave up 4 bases and V 0 bases, and 6 bases lay outside the gene matches. This CDR3 has 16 amino acids. Germline values: CDR1 SGHAT, CDR2 FQNNGV. This chain's CDR3 is CASSLEGRDRNQPQHF. CDR3 coding DNA: TGTGCCAGCAGCTTAGAGGGCCGGGACAGAAATCAGCCCCAGCATTTT.